Listed below are T cell receptor beta chains from one sample, sequenced in a study of blood T cell repertoires in COVID-19. TCRdb's table, derived via immunoSEQ multiplex PCR, lists solely in-frame clones and lacks some. The sample holds around 200,000 clones, 70% to 90% seen once. Sequencing was performed on PBMCs or T cells enriched from blood (not recorded which). Receptors were obtained from a woman under 40 who had been exposed to COVID-19. Both conserved end residues are part of each CDR3. D genes are given only for firm matches. Size tells how often a clone was seen (once, few, many) or the class of an expanded clone, and some rows leave it out.

.	TRBV3-1/TRBV3-2	.	TRBJ2-3	CASSPGADTQYF	TGTGCCAGCAGCCCCGGGGCAGATACGCAGTATTTT
.	TRBV4-1	.	TRBJ2-7	CASSQGTSNWDEQYF	TGCGCCAGCAGCCAAGGAACTAGCAATTGGGACGAGCAGTACTTC
once	TRBV3-1/TRBV3-2	.	TRBJ2-1	CASSRTSGGYEQFF	TGTGCCAGCAGCCGCACATCGGGGGGCTATGAGCAGTTCTTC
.	TRBV2	TRBD1	TRBJ1-6	CASRTGNNSPLHF	TGTGCCAGCAGGACAGGGAACAATTCACCCCTCCACTTT
.	TRBV18	.	TRBJ1-4	CASSPSTNEKLFF	TGTGCCAGCTCACCCTCAACTAATGAAAAACTGTTTTTT
.	TRBV6-5	.	TRBJ1-2	CASSYSAGTYGYTF	TGTGCCAGCAGTTACTCAGCAGGAACCTATGGCTACACCTTC
many	TRBV2	.	TRBJ2-2	CASSEVSNHGELFF	TGTGCCAGCAGTGAAGTAAGCAACCACGGGGAGCTGTTTTTT
.	TRBV11-3	.	TRBJ2-2	CASNPHFLNTGELFF	TGTGCCAGCAATCCACATTTCCTGAACACCGGGGAGCTGTTTTTT
.	TRBV12-3/TRBV12-4	.	TRBJ1-2	CASSLELYYGYTF	TGTGCCAGCAGTTTGGAGCTTTACTATGGCTACACCTTC
.	TRBV10-3	.	TRBJ2-2	CAISEGQSNTGELFF	TGTGCCATCAGTGAGGGACAGTCGAACACCGGGGAGCTGTTTTTT
.	TRBV4-2	.	TRBJ2-6	CASSQEQGSGANVLTF	TGTGCCAGCAGCCAAGAACAGGGCTCTGGGGCCAACGTCCTGACTTTC
.	TRBV4-2	.	TRBJ1-6	CASSQDRAGSPLHF	TGTGCCAGCAGCCAAGATCGGGCGGGTTCACCCCTCCACTTT
.	TRBV5-1	.	TRBJ1-1	CASSLFPGEEAFF	TGCGCCAGCAGCTTGTTTCCAGGGGAAGAAGCTTTCTTT
.	TRBV20-1	.	TRBJ2-1	CSASTGTLTNEQFF	TGCAGTGCTAGTACCGGGACTCTCACGAATGAGCAGTTCTTC
once	TRBV15	.	TRBJ1-5	CATSRGAGVQPQHF	TGTGCCACCAGCAGGGGGGCAGGGGTTCAGCCCCAGCATTTT
.	TRBV2	TRBD1	TRBJ2-3	CASRRGQSTDTQYF	TGTGCCAGCAGGAGGGGACAGAGCACAGATACGCAGTATTTT
.	TRBV7-2	TRBD1	TRBJ2-2	CASSFPGGGIGELFF	TGTGCCAGCAGCTTTCCAGGGGGCGGGATCGGGGAGCTGTTTTTT
.	TRBV14	.	TRBJ2-2	CASSQERPNTGELFF	TGTGCCAGCAGCCAAGAGAGGCCGAACACCGGGGAGCTGTTTTTT
.	TRBV10-1	.	TRBJ1-1	CASSEYAGNTEAFF	TGCGCCAGCAGTGAGTATGCGGGGAACACTGAAGCTTTCTTT
.	TRBV9	TRBD2	TRBJ2-1	CASSVVKLAGGQGSYNEQFF	TGTGCCAGCAGCGTAGTAAAGCTAGCGGGGGGGCAAGGCTCCTACAATGAGCAGTTCTTC
.	TRBV28	TRBD1	TRBJ2-7	CASAWTGAHEQYF	TGTGCCAGCGCGTGGACAGGGGCCCACGAGCAGTACTTC
once	TRBV5-6	TRBD1	TRBJ1-5	CASSLGQGQPQHF	TGTGCCAGCAGCTTGGGACAGGGTCAGCCCCAGCATTTT
.	TRBV2	.	TRBJ2-2	CASSELRGPGELFF	TGTGCCAGCAGTGAATTGCGGGGTCCCGGGGAGCTGTTTTTT
.	TRBV5-6	TRBD1	TRBJ1-2	CASARDSYGYTF	TGTGCCAGCGCCCGGGACAGTTATGGCTACACCTTC
.	TRBV5-1	.	TRBJ1-1	CASSLGQRGNEAFF	TGCGCCAGCAGCTTAGGACAGAGAGGAAATGAAGCTTTCTTT